This is a list of T cell receptor beta chains from one sample in a study of PD-1 blockade in classical Hodgkin lymphoma. Generated by immunoSEQ multiplex PCR, the TCRdb table keeps only in-frame clones and is missing some. The sample consists of around 66,000 clones, about 64% of them appearing once. This material consisted of peripheral blood mononuclear cells (PBMCs), taken before the second cycle of nivolumab. These TCRs come from a human donor with classical Hodgkin lymphoma. CDR3s leave out the opening cysteine and the closing phenylalanine or tryptophan. The order of the fields is CDR3 length, V gene, D gene, CDR3 protein. A D gene is named only where the DNA matches it firmly.

11 TRBV6-6 NA ASSSGRLGEAF
14 TRBV28 TRBD1 ASSGQGERLLEKAF
13 TRBV10-3 TRBD1 AISESTGGFDGYT
16 TRBV6-1 TRBD2 ASSEGGEGTSAYNEQF
12 TRBV5-4 TRBD1 ASSFVTGDYGYT
14 TRBV5-4 NA ASTLGVADDLDEQY
12 TRBV27 NA ASTSGTPPYEQY
11 TRBV30 NA AWRVGSGNTIY
11 TRBV5-1 NA ASSGVVGSEQY
15 TRBV5-5 TRBD2 ASRHGLAGVSYNEQF
9 TRBV20-1 NA SAEGEYEQY
12 TRBV5-1 NA ASSLTGSGNTIY
11 TRBV5-4 NA ASSLEWNTEAF
12 TRBV7-9 NA ASSLLGYTGELF
11 TRBV23-1 TRBD1 ASQGAANTEAF
12 TRBV11-2 NA ASSLAGLNQPQH
12 TRBV6-5 NA ASSYAGQTYEQY
14 TRBV9 NA ASSAQASISGNTIY
11 TRBV7-2 NA ASSPSPNQPQH
12 TRBV6-5 TRBD1 ASRAAGQLYGYT
14 TRBV7-9 TRBD1 ASSQAGQGTEDGYT
13 TRBV6-1 TRBD2 ASSMGGTMNNEQF
11 TRBV19 NA ASSMSITGELF
13 TRBV5-4 NA ASSRKGATNEKLF
12 TRBV5-4 TRBD2 ASSLGGEGYEQY
13 TRBV9 TRBD1 ASSVGAGGAYGYT
14 TRBV5-1 NA ASSLAAGAGAGELF
12 TRBV4-2 TRBD1 ASSQGQGNTEAF
9 TRBV5-4 NA ASTRNNEQF
12 TRBV27 NA ASSASGNEETQY
13 TRBV5-1 TRBD1 ASSLGQGGYTEAF
14 TRBV9 NA ASSVGLLGPYNEQF
12 TRBV28 TRBD1 ASSLGRRGLGYT
15 TRBV19 TRBD2 ASSIGTSGRKYNEQF
14 TRBV27 TRBD2 ASSLQTSGYQETQY
11 TRBV9 NA ASSAMISHGYT
12 TRBV10-2 TRBD1 ASRRDRGHTEAF
12 TRBV2 TRBD2 ASSPRTSGGPSV
15 TRBV5-1 NA ASSLVPVKRGTDTQY
11 TRBV28 TRBD1 ATYRQGNTEAF
10 TRBV6-6 NA ASSYPAGSTS
14 TRBV6-6 NA ASSFLGAAATYEQY
12 TRBV30 TRBD2 AWSTGRGQETQY
12 TRBV7-2 TRBD2 ASLAGGSYNEQF
11 TRBV18 NA ASSSAPNEKLF
10 TRBV12-5 TRBD1 ASGGQGNEQY
15 TRBV2 TRBD2 ASTRGSGARSGETQY
12 TRBV19 NA ASSMSGSSYEQY
14 TRBV5-1 TRBD1 ASSLGRQGRNTEAF
13 TRBV7-6 TRBD2 ASSQVAGVVGELF
11 TRBV11-2 NA ASSPNSNQPQH
9 TRBV20-1 NA SAGGHQPQH
14 TRBV18 NA ASSHAPRGNGETQY
9 TRBV30 NA AWSPGAYEY
13 TRBV7-9 NA ASSRFESGGTEAF
12 TRBV27 NA ASSLGGRYNEQF
13 TRBV9 NA ASTSGAGTYNEQF
13 TRBV5-1 TRBD2 ASSLLAGAYETQY